A single T cell receptor (beta chain) is shown here with its context. The antigen it binds to is not known. Base qualities are not recorded, but no much larger clone differs from it by a single base. Reading the germline V gene gives CDR1 KGHDR and CDR2 SFDVKD. CDR3 length: 12 amino acids, cysteine to phenylalanine. The retained sequence is limited to the CDR3, 36 bases, with the frame set at the first base. V has 10 bases trimmed and J has 3 bases trimmed; junction bases matching no gene number 3. The method was PCR. The run used an Illumina HiSeq 2500. To reduce PCR and sequencing biases, unique molecular identifiers were built into the TCR beta cDNA libraries. Per 1 to 10 million input T cells, approximately 500,000 cDNA molecules were obtained, such that each molecule approximated one T cell. The patient libraries were prepared and sequenced with the same protocol used for the earlier healthy control dataset. Samples belonging to the same batch were prepared together, multiplexed and sequenced on a shared HiSeq lane. Concerning the study's data processing: Raw barcoded reads were processed with MIGEC, discarding single-read molecular identifier groups before consensus assembly and CDR3 extraction. VDJtools was used for post-analysis of the clonotype tables, and diversity was normalized by down-sampling every dataset to the size of the smallest sample. To correct batch-related cross-sample contamination, repertoire overlap clustering matched CDR3 amino acid sequences but not nucleotide sequences. The public sequencing data were trimmed at Q25 with fastp and processed into clonotypes with MiXCR by TCRdb, which kept only in-frame beta chains. Rows with one shared CDR3 protein collapse into an entry with the most common genes and DNA. V and J calls and clone size were set by TCRdb, not the authors. The sample table holds about 180,000 distinct CDR3 sequences, of which 30% were seen once. The ten largest clones add up to 1.5% of the sample.

TCR beta repertoires were profiled from peripheral blood of roughly 13 young patients with multiple sclerosis to demonstrate the VDJtools post-analysis software. Multiple sclerosis patients were children and adolescents aged roughly 6 to 17 years. The data originate from a study of post-analysis software for immune sequencing data (dated by TCRdb to the mid-2010s). Turning to the overall study: Relapsing-remitting, secondary progressive and progressive-relapsing multiple sclerosis were recorded as disease courses, and subtype annotation was lacking for some patients. The multiple sclerosis patient repertoires were compared with under 13 previously published healthy control repertoires from donors aged 6 to 25 years. A subset of samples was prepared in parallel using single-end sample barcoding, then pooled and co-amplified after Illumina adapter ligation. Beyond this particular receptor, the publication reports: When samples were clustered directly using the F measure, samples prepared in the same batch co-clustered strongly, which prompted a batch-effect correction. The multiple sclerosis patient group was slightly younger than the control group. Significantly lower normalized Chao1 diversity was found in multiple sclerosis patients than in controls, suggesting substantial peripheral T-cell clonal expansion. Patients showed significantly higher frequencies than controls for a handful of TRBV segments, among them TRBV5-6, TRBV5-1 and TRBV20-1.

This TCR came from a girl aged 5-17 years with multiple sclerosis. The sequencing sample was made of blood. The V gene is TRBV24-1 and the J gene is TRBJ2-3, with 7 middle bases fitting TRBD1. The nucleotide sequence is given as TGTGCCACGGCACAGGGGACAGATACGCAGTATTTT. Its translation reads: CATAQGTDTQYF.